The 17 T cell receptor beta chains below come from one sample, sequenced in a study of shared clonotypes between healthy human individuals. TCRdb's copy holds only in-frame clones and misses some; the assay was immunoSEQ multiplex PCR. This table holds around 2.3 million clones, approximately 94% found once. What was sequenced was naive CD4+ T cells sorted from blood. Subset here: CD45RA+ positively selected. The receptors were sampled from a man between 18 and 35 years old in good health.

This clone was picked up one time. The chain combines TRBV7-8 with TRBJ2-7, with a possible D match to TRBD1 (5 bases). V shed 1 base and J shed 4 bases, with 8 bases lying between them. This CDR3 comprises 13 residues. Germline loops: CDR1 SGHVS, CDR2 FQNEAQ. CDR3 sequence reads: CASSLGTHYEQYF. In DNA, the CDR3 is TGTGCCAGCAGCTTAGGGACACATTACGAGCAGTACTTC.

The V and J genes are TRBV6-5 and TRBJ2-7; D is perhaps TRBD1 (6 bases). The CDR3 has 15 amino acids. V lost 0 bases to trimming and J lost 6 bases, with 15 bases between them. Germline loops: CDR1 MNHEY, CDR2 SVGAGI. In nucleotides, the CDR3 is TGTGCCAGCAGTTACTCGCGGGCCCCGACAGGCGAGCAGTACTTC. Its translation: CASSYSRAPTGEQYF.

V and J are TRBV2 and TRBJ2-2, with D possibly TRBD2 on 6 matching bases. Germline-derived CDR1 and CDR2 are SNHLY and FYNNEI. The V and J ends lost 8 bases and 2 bases respectively, with 12 bases between them. The CDR3 loop spans 14 amino acids. CDR3 nucleotides: TGTGCCAGCCTCCGGGAGCTAAACACCGGGGAGCTGTTTTTT. Protein: CASLRELNTGELFF. The whole variable domain, filled in from reference TRBV2 and TRBJ2-2, reads EPEVTQTPSHQVTQMGQEVILRCVPISNHLYFYWYRQILGQKVEFLVSFYNNEISEKSEIFDDQFSVERPDGSNFTLKIRSTKLEDSAMYFCASLRELNTGELFFGEGSRLTVL.

The V gene is TRBV30, the J gene TRBJ2-7; 8 nucleotides agree with TRBD1. V lost 2 bases, J lost 5 bases, and 8 bases stayed unmatched. This CDR3 has 14 residues. Germline values: CDR1 GTSNPN, CDR2 SVGIG (reference sequence). CDR3 in DNA: TGTGCCTGGAGTAAGGGACAGGATGTCAACGAGCAGTACTTC. Amino acid sequence: CAWSKGQDVNEQYF.

The chain couples TRBV10-1 to TRBJ2-2; D is ambiguous. Trimming took 5 bases from V and 0 from J, leaving 4 bases between them. The CDR3 has 13 amino acids. Germline values: CDR1 WNHNN, CDR2 SYGVQD (reference sequence). The CDR3 sequence: CASSRSNTGELFF. The CDR3 nucleotides read TGCGCCAGCAGTCGGTCGAACACCGGGGAGCTGTTTTTT.

This clone came up once. This chain uses TRBV7-9 with TRBJ2-1; 12 nucleotides line up with TRBD1. The CDR3 contains 17 residues. Germline V gives CDR1 SEHNR, CDR2 FQNEAQ (reference sequence). The V and J ends lost 5 bases and 7 bases, in that order; junction bases with no gene match: 12. The CDR3 sequence: CASSPLGTGGARNEQFF. The CDR3 DNA is TGTGCCAGCAGCCCCTTGGGGACAGGGGGCGCAAGGAATGAGCAGTTCTTC.

V gene TRBV4-1 combines with J gene TRBJ2-1; the D is unclear. V was shortened by 4 bases and J by 8 bases, with 12 bases between the two germline ends. Germline V gene data show CDR1 as MGHRA and CDR2 as YSYEKL. The CDR3 has 13 residues. CDR3 sequence: CASSLTLVDEQFF. The CDR3 DNA reads TGCGCCAGCAGCCTTACCCTTGTCGATGAGCAGTTCTTC.

The CDR3 protein is CASSLLTGNTQYF. The CDR3 DNA reads as TGTGCCAGCAGCTTGTTAACCGGGAATACGCAGTATTTT. The rearrangement uses TRBV7-2 and TRBJ2-3, with TRBD2 as a possible D gene (5 bases). Between the trimmed V and J ends, which lost 3 bases and 7 bases, there was a span of 11 bases. This CDR3 is built from 13 residues. Germline V gene sequence: CDR1 SGHTA, CDR2 FQGNSA. The whole variable domain, remainder taken from reference TRBV7-2 and TRBJ2-3, is GAGVSQSPSNKVTEKGKDVELRCDPISGHTALYWYRQSLGQGLEFLIYFQGNSAPDKSGLPSDRFSAERTGGSVSTLTIQRTQQEDSAVYLCASSLLTGNTQYFGPGTRLTVL.

This chain connects TRBV9 to TRBJ1-4; D might be TRBD1 (6 bases). CDR1 SGDLS and CDR2 YYNGEE come from the germline V gene. The CDR3 covers 16 residues. V lost 4 bases, J lost 0 bases, and 13 bases lay in between. CDR3 sequence reads: CASSLGQIATNEKLFF. CDR3 in DNA: TGTGCCAGCAGCCTAGGACAGATTGCAACTAATGAAAAACTGTTTTTT. Full variable domain (missing parts from reference TRBV9 and TRBJ1-4): DSGVTQTPKHLITATGQRVTLRCSPRSGDLSVYWYQQSLDQGLQFLIQYYNGEERAKGNILERFSAQQFPDLHSELNLSSLELGDSALYFCASSLGQIATNEKLFFGSGTQLSVL.

J is TRBJ2-2 and V is TRBV5-1; 9 bases match TRBD1. Losses at the gene ends were 4 bases for V and 7 bases for J; bases not matched to a gene: 8. The germline CDR1 and CDR2 sequences are SGHRS and YFSETQ. The CDR3 spans 15 residues. The CDR3 loop reads CASSPATGGSGELFF. CDR3 in DNA: TGCGCCAGCAGCCCAGCCACAGGGGGCAGCGGGGAGCTGTTTTTT.

This chain connects TRBV18 to TRBJ1-2; D gene unclear. Between the trimmed V and J ends, which lost 1 base and 6 bases, there was a span of 18 bases. The V gene's germline CDR1 is KGHSH and CDR2 LQKENI. CDR3 size: 16 residues. Here the CDR3 reads CASSPQNSLQQDGYTF. CDR3 DNA sequence: TGTGCCAGCTCACCACAAAACAGTTTACAGCAAGATGGCTACACCTTC.

The gene calls are TRBV11-2 and TRBJ2-7, with 9 bases identical to TRBD1. V gave up 5 bases and J gave up 4 bases; unmatched junction bases: 15. Germline-derived CDR1 and CDR2 are SGHAT and FQNNGV. The CDR3 contains 17 residues. In DNA form, the CDR3 reads TGTGCCAGCAGCCGAACACTCCGGGACAGGGCTCCTTACGAGCAGTACTTC. Amino acid sequence: CASSRTLRDRAPYEQYF.

The chain joins TRBV6-6 to TRBJ2-7; D might be TRBD1 (7 bases). V lost 4 bases to trimming and J lost 6 bases, with 13 bases between them. There are 13 residues in the CDR3. Germline V gene data show CDR1 as MNHNY and CDR2 as SVGAGI (reference sequence). CDR3 loop: CASSLNQGGEQYF. Here the CDR3 DNA reads TGTGCCAGCAGTTTAAATCAGGGGGGCGAGCAGTACTTC.

The rearrangement links TRBV5-1 to TRBJ2-7, with D maybe TRBD2 (5 bases). This CDR3 contains 13 residues. V gave up 2 bases and J gave up 4 bases, with 10 bases separating them. CDR1 and CDR2 (germline): SGHRS, YFSETQ. CDR3: CASSFPDWYEQYF. Written as DNA, the CDR3 is TGCGCCAGCAGCTTTCCGGACTGGTACGAGCAGTACTTC.

The chain carries TRBV5-1 and TRBJ2-2; TRBD1 matches at 7 bases. The CDR3 has 14 amino acids. The junction had 1 base not matched to a gene; V was cut back by 5 bases and J by 0 bases. Per germline, CDR1 SGHRS and CDR2 YFSETQ. CDR3 DNA: TGCGCCAGCAGGGGACAGTCGAACACCGGGGAGCTGTTTTTT. Amino acids: CASRGQSNTGELFF.

The gene calls are TRBV11-1 and TRBJ2-1; D gene unclear. This CDR3 comprises 16 residues. Between the trimmed V and J ends, which lost 5 bases and 0 bases, there was a span of 14 bases. Germline loops: CDR1 SGHAT, CDR2 FQDESV (reference sequence). The CDR3 here is CASSPPERRSYNEQFF. CDR3 bases: TGTGCCAGCAGCCCACCGGAGCGCCGCTCCTACAATGAGCAGTTCTTC. Full variable domain (rest looked up from reference TRBV11-1 and TRBJ2-1): EAEVAQSPRYKITEKSQAVAFWCDPISGHATLYWYRQILGQGPELLVQFQDESVVDDSQLPKDRFSAERLKGVDSTLKIQPAELGDSAMYLCASSPPERRSYNEQFFGPGTRLTVL.

This chain connects TRBV7-2 to TRBJ2-1; unclear D gene. Per the germline V gene, CDR1 is SGHTA and CDR2 is FQGNSA. Trimming cost V 2 bases and J 2 bases, with 19 bases left between them. This CDR3 comprises 18 residues. The CDR3 protein is CASSLLPGSLITYNEQFF. The CDR3 nucleotides read TGTGCCAGCAGCTTACTACCGGGTAGTCTAATAACCTACAATGAGCAGTTCTTC.